Following are 23 T cell receptor beta chains from one sample sequenced in a study of beta chain features in type 1 diabetes. Sequenced material consisted of expressed TCRB transcripts (all of the isolated RNA was reverse transcribed). Clones were read by immunoSEQ multiplex PCR, and TCRdb kept only the in-frame ones, dropping some. The table shows 300,000 to 350,000 clones, with around 13% occurring only once. Material: central memory CD4+ T cells from blood. The origin of the receptors is a man aged 25 to 40 in good health.

This clone was detected a few times. The chain carries TRBV4-2 and TRBJ1-5; the D gene is possibly TRBD1 (5 bases). V was shortened by 4 bases and J by 6 bases, with 13 bases between the two germline ends. CDR3 length: 14 residues. Germline V CDR1 and CDR2: LGHNA, YNFKEQ. CDR3: CASSLPGSGQPQHF. CDR3 in DNA: TGTGCCAGCAGCCTCCCAGGGAGCGGTCAGCCCCAGCATTTT.

The J gene is TRBJ1-4, the V gene TRBV29-1; possible D gene TRBD1, 6 bases. Germline loops: CDR1 SQVTM, CDR2 ANQGSEA. The V and J ends lost 6 bases and 3 bases respectively, with 17 bases between them. The CDR3 has 15 amino acids. The CDR3 here is CSVKFWGAPNEKLFF. CDR3 nucleotides: TGCAGCGTCAAGTTCTGGGGGGCACCTAATGAAAAACTGTTTTTT.

The rearrangement uses TRBV7-2 and TRBJ2-1, with unresolved D. The V end lost 1 base, the J end lost 0 bases, and 7 bases lay between the germline ends. The CDR3 runs to 15 residues. Germline CDR1 and CDR2: SGHTA and FQGNSA. DNA of the CDR3: TGTGCCAGCAGCTTAGGCGGTGGCTCCTACAATGAGCAGTTCTTC. Amino acid sequence: CASSLGGGSYNEQFF.

CDR3 residues: CSVADRANQPQHF. The CDR3 DNA sequence: TGCAGCGTCGCTGACCGCGCGAATCAGCCCCAGCATTTT. The chain is built from TRBV29-1 and TRBJ1-5; D remains unclear. This CDR3 region has 13 residues. V lost 6 bases, J lost 4 bases, and 13 bases lay in between. Germline CDR1 is SQVTM and CDR2 is ANQGSEA. The full variable domain, with the rest looked up from reference TRBV29-1 and TRBJ1-5, is SAVISQKPSRDICQRGTSLTIQCQVDSQVTMMFWYRQQPGQSLTLIATANQGSEATYESGFVIDKFPISRPNLTFSTLTVSNMSPEDSSIYLCSVADRANQPQHFGDGTRLSIL.

The chain carries TRBV2 and TRBJ2-7, with 11 bases matching TRBD2. Germline trimming cut 8 bases from V and 4 bases from J; bases unmatched to any gene: 10. CDR1 and CDR2 (germline): SNHLY, FYNNEI. The CDR3 sequence is 15 residues long. The CDR3 DNA reads TGTGCCAGCCGGGAACTAGCGGGAGCTGGGTACGAGCAGTACGTC. Its protein is CASRELAGAGYEQYV.

This clone has only a few counts. The rearrangement uses TRBV6-1 and TRBJ2-5; 9 nucleotides line up with TRBD2. This CDR3 region has 13 residues. Germline V lookup: CDR1 MNHNS, CDR2 SASEGT. After removal of 7 bases from V and 4 bases from J, the junction contained 4 bases not matched to a gene. CDR3 nucleotide sequence: TGTGCCAGCAAGCGGGGGGCGGGAGAGACCCAGTACTTC. Its translation: CASKRGAGETQYF.

This clone came up a few times. The J gene is TRBJ2-5, the V gene TRBV4-2; the D call may be TRBD1 or TRBD2 (6 bases each). Deletions cut 0 bases from V and 1 base from J, with 12 bases between. The CDR3 length is 16 residues. CDR1 is LGHNA and CDR2 is YNFKEQ in the germline V gene. The CDR3 DNA is TGTGCCAGCAGCCAAGATGATTCGGGGGCCCAAGAGACCCAGTACTTC. Its protein product is CASSQDDSGAQETQYF.

This clone was observed a handful of times. V and J are TRBV4-1 and TRBJ2-5; D remains unclear. V was shortened by 4 bases and J by 1 base, with 10 bases between the two germline ends. The CDR3 length is 14 residues. CDR1 is MGHRA and CDR2 is YSYEKL in the germline V gene. The CDR3 loop is CASSRVETQETQYF. CDR3 coding DNA: TGCGCCAGCAGCCGGGTCGAAACCCAAGAGACCCAGTACTTC.

This clone was found a few times. This sequence joins TRBV4-2 and TRBJ2-1; D gene unclear. CDR3 length equals 12 residues. The V gene's germline CDR1 is LGHNA and CDR2 YNFKEQ. Trimming shortened V by 5 bases and J by 4 bases, and 6 bases separated the two germline ends. The CDR3 is CASSLGYNEQFF. The CDR3 coding sequence is TGTGCCAGCAGCTTAGGGTACAATGAGCAGTTCTTC.

The V call is TRBV6-5, the J call TRBJ2-6; tentative D call: TRBD1 (6 bases). CDR1 is MNHEY and CDR2 is SVGAGI in the germline V gene. The CDR3 totals 16 residues. Trimming took off 2 bases at V and 0 bases at J, with 8 bases between the two ends. CDR3 amino acids: CASSYGTLSGANVLTF. The CDR3 DNA is TGTGCCAGCAGTTACGGGACACTCTCTGGGGCCAACGTCCTGACTTTC.

This clone was counted between two and nine times. The chain links TRBV18 to TRBJ1-1; D call uncertain. The germline V gene has CDR1 KGHSH and CDR2 LQKENI. This CDR3 comprises 12 residues. V was cut by 5 bases and J by 3 bases, with 7 bases left in between. The CDR3 spells CASSGGYTEAFF. The CDR3, as DNA: TGTGCCAGCTCAGGCGGTTACACTGAAGCTTTCTTT.

The V and J genes are TRBV11-2 and TRBJ2-3; D unclear. The germline V gene encodes CDR1 SGHAT and CDR2 FQNNGV. V lost 5 bases, J lost 6 bases, and 12 bases lay in between. The CDR3 totals 13 residues. The CDR3: CASSTGPADTQYF. CDR3 DNA: TGTGCCAGCAGCACCGGACCCGCGGATACGCAGTATTTT.

V is TRBV7-9 and J is TRBJ2-5, with D uncertain. V lost 8 bases and J 5 bases, leaving 12 bases between the germline ends. The CDR3 covers 12 residues. From germline, CDR1 is SEHNR and CDR2 FQNEAQ (reference sequence). The CDR3 nucleotides read TGTGCCAGCGGTAGGGAAGGGGAGACCCAGTACTTC. This translates into CASGREGETQYF.

The chain is built from TRBV6-5 and TRBJ1-2; 10 positions match TRBD1. The CDR3 is 13 residues long. Germline CDR1 is MNHEY and CDR2 is SVGAGI. The J segment lost 8 bases and the V segment lost 6 bases, leaving 6 bases of the junction unmatched. The chain's CDR3 is CASRGRTGGGYTF. The CDR3, as DNA: TGTGCCAGCAGAGGGCGGACAGGGGGAGGCTACACCTTC.

This clone has only a few counts. This sequence joins TRBV19 and TRBJ1-6; 7 nucleotides align to TRBD1. Germline V gene lookup returns CDR1 LNHDA and CDR2 SQIVND (reference sequence). The CDR3 runs 17 residues. J was trimmed by 9 bases and V by 3 bases; bases with no gene match: 14. DNA for the CDR3: TGTGCCAGTAGTATCGCGAAAACAGGGGCGAGGAGTTCACCCCTCCACTTT. Its protein is CASSIAKTGARSSPLHF.

This clone was detected a few times. The chain employs TRBV10-3 and TRBJ2-1, with 8 bases lining up with TRBD2. V dropped 2 bases and J dropped 9; count of bases not matched to a gene: 6. Germline CDR1 reads ENHRY; CDR2 reads SYGVKD. The CDR3 is 14 residues long. The CDR3 reads CAISEGTSRVEQFF. The DNA of the CDR3 is TGTGCCATCAGTGAGGGGACTAGTAGGGTTGAGCAGTTCTTC.

Remarks on this clone: Being one base from a much bigger clone, this may be a read error. The chain uses TRBV4-1 and TRBJ2-4, with no clear D. Deletions cut 2 bases from V and 1 base from J, with 12 bases between. The CDR3 contains 16 residues. The germline V gene encodes CDR1 MGHRA and CDR2 YSYEKL. CDR3 loop: CASSQSQAFAKNIQYF. The CDR3 DNA follows: TGCGCCAGCAGCCAAAGTCAGGCGTTTGCCAAAAACATTCAGTACTTC.

This clone was recorded at least ten times. V and J are TRBV19 and TRBJ2-4; no definite D call. Germline V CDR1 and CDR2: LNHDA, SQIVND (reference sequence). V lost 3 bases and J 8 bases, leaving 8 bases between the germline ends. CDR3 length: 12 amino acids. The CDR3 coding sequence is TGTGCCAGTAGTATTGGTTCGGACATTCAGTACTTC. Its translation is CASSIGSDIQYF.

This clone was detected only a few times. The chain uses TRBV28 and TRBJ1-1; no clear D. Germline loops: CDR1 MDHEN, CDR2 SYDVKM. The CDR3 runs to 15 residues. Trimming removed 6 bases from V and 6 bases from J, with 20 bases in between. Written as DNA, the CDR3 is TGTGCCAGCAGCGCCCCGGCCAGAGGTGGGCCTGAAGCTTTCTTT. Its translation: CASSAPARGGPEAFF.

This clone was detected many times. V is TRBV9 and J is TRBJ2-7, with D hard to call. The CDR3 runs to 13 residues. The V gene lost 4 bases and the J gene lost 6 bases, with 14 bases spanning the gap. The germline CDR1 and CDR2 sequences are SGDLS and YYNGEE. CDR3 DNA sequence: TGTGCCAGCAGCTTCCGATTGGCAGGCGAGCAGTACTTC. It is translated as CASSFRLAGEQYF.

The chain's CDR3 is CASTLGARLNEQFF. CDR3 bases: TGTGCCAGCACCCTTGGGGCTCGCCTCAATGAGCAGTTCTTC. The chain carries TRBV7-9 and TRBJ2-1; D possibly corresponds to TRBD1 (5 bases). CDR3 length equals 14 residues. Per germline, CDR1 SEHNR and CDR2 FQNEAQ (reference sequence). V was shortened by 7 bases and J by 6 bases, with 16 bases between the two germline ends. The complete variable domain, with remaining parts taken from reference TRBV7-9 and TRBJ2-1, reads DTGVSQNPRHKITKRGQNVTFRCDPISEHNRLYWYRQTLGQGPEFLTYFQNEAQLEKSRLLSDRFSAERPKGSFSTLEIQRTEQGDSAMYLCASTLGARLNEQFFGPGTRLTVL.

This clone was seen a few times. This chain uses TRBV19 with TRBJ1-2; no firm D call. Trimming removed 8 bases at V and 7 bases at J, with 14 bases between. CDR3 length: 12 residues. Germline V gives CDR1 LNHDA, CDR2 SQIVND (reference sequence). The CDR3, as DNA: TGTGCCAGTGGTGGGCCCTCGGGTGGCTACACCTTC. This encodes CASGGPSGGYTF.

This clone was counted only a few times. V gene TRBV4-1 combines with J gene TRBJ2-5, with D perhaps TRBD2 (5 bases). The V gene lost 2 bases and the J gene lost 2 bases, with 9 bases spanning the gap. Per germline, CDR1 MGHRA and CDR2 YSYEKL. CDR3 length: 14 residues. CDR3 loop: CASSQKPGQETQYF. In DNA, the CDR3 is TGCGCCAGCAGCCAAAAACCGGGACAAGAGACCCAGTACTTC.